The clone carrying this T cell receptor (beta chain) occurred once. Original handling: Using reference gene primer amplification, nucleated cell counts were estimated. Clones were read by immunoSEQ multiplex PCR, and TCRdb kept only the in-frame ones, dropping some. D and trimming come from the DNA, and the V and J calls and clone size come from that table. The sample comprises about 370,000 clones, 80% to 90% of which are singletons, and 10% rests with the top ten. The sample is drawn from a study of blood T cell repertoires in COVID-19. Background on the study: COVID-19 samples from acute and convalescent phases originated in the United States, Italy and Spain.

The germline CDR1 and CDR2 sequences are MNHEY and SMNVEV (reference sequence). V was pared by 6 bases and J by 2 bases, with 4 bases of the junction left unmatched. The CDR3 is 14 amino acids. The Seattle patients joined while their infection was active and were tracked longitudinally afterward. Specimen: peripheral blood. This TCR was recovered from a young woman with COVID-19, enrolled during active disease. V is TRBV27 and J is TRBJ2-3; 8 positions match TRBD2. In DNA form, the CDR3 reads TGTGCCAGCAGATTAGCGGGGTTCACAGATACGCAGTATTTT. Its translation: CASRLAGFTDTQYF.